A single sample gave rise to the 13 T cell receptor beta chains below, sequenced in a study of blood T cell repertoires in COVID-19. Here immunoSEQ multiplex PCR was the method, and the copy in TCRdb shows in-frame clones only, minus some. The repertoire has 200,000 or so clones, 80% to 85% of them found once; the top ten carry roughly 7%. Source material: PBMCs or T cells enriched from blood (not recorded which). These receptors were collected from a man aged 35 to 55 who had recovered from COVID-19.

This chain links TRBV18 with TRBJ1-1; 9 positions agree with TRBD1. The CDR3 contains 14 residues. V lost 3 bases to trimming and J lost 5 bases; unmatched junction nucleotides: 4. Germline-derived CDR1 and CDR2 are KGHSH and LQKENI. CDR3 in amino acids: CASSPRTGETEAFF. The CDR3 DNA is TGTGCCAGCTCACCTCGGACAGGGGAGACTGAAGCTTTCTTT.

J is TRBJ2-3 and V is TRBV25-1, with D perhaps TRBD1 or TRBD2 (5 bases each). Germline-derived CDR1 and CDR2 are MGHDK and SYGVNS. The V gene lost 6 bases and the J gene lost 6 bases, with 16 bases spanning the gap. The CDR3 has 14 residues. The CDR3 region is CASSELGVRDTQYF. In nucleotides, the CDR3 is TGTGCCAGCAGCGAACTAGGGGTCAGGGATACGCAGTATTTT.

This clone was seen only a few times. The chain has TRBV5-6 and TRBJ1-2, with 11 bases that match TRBD1. From germline, CDR1 is SGHDT and CDR2 YYEEEE. The CDR3 runs to 16 residues. After removal of 0 bases from V and 11 bases from J, the junction contained 12 bases not matched to a gene. CDR3 sequence (DNA): TGTGCCAGCAGCTTGGGGACAGGGGGCAGCAGTTTGGGGTACACCTTC. Translating gives CASSLGTGGSSLGYTF. Using reference TRBV5-6 and TRBJ1-2 for the parts outside the CDR3, the full variable domain is DAGVTQSPTHLIKTRGQQVTLRCSPKSGHDTVSWYQQALGQGPQFIFQYYEEEERQRGNFPDRFSGHQFPNYSSELNVNALLLGDSALYLCASSLGTGGSSLGYTFGSGTRLTVV.

The chain is built from TRBV28 and TRBJ1-5; D is undetermined. The germline CDR1 and CDR2 sequences are MDHEN and SYDVKM. The V end lost 7 bases, the J end lost 3 bases, and 10 bases lay between the germline ends. The CDR3 has 13 amino acids. The CDR3 bases are TGTGCCAGCACCCTCGGGAACAATCAGCCCCAGCATTTT. It specifies CASTLGNNQPQHF.

The rearrangement links TRBV5-1 to TRBJ1-2, with D possibly matching TRBD1 (6 bases). CDR1 and CDR2 from the germline V gene are SGHRS and YFSETQ. The CDR3 runs to 14 residues. V was cut by 4 bases and J by 1 base, with 11 bases left in between. DNA for the CDR3: TGCGCCAGCAGCCCAGGACAGAGTAACTATGGCTACACCTTC. It translates to CASSPGQSNYGYTF.

J is TRBJ1-2 and V is TRBV7-2; D unclear. V shed 1 base and J shed 4 bases, with 10 bases lying between them. CDR3 length: 14 amino acids. Germline V gene lookup returns CDR1 SGHTA and CDR2 FQGNSA. Written as DNA, the CDR3 is TGTGCCAGCAGCTTAGGCCGGGTCTCCTATGGCTACACCTTC. The encoded protein is CASSLGRVSYGYTF.

The table lists this clone with a few counts. The chain recombines TRBV2 with TRBJ1-2, with TRBD1 matching over 7 bases. The CDR3 sequence is 12 residues long. Germline CDR1 SNHLY, CDR2 FYNNEI. The ends lost 6 bases at V and 7 bases at J; junction bases unmatched: 5. CDR3 in DNA: TGTGCCAGCAGGGGGGACAGTAGTGGCTACACCTTC. Its protein is CASRGDSSGYTF.

The chain combines TRBV7-9 with TRBJ1-1, with TRBD1 matching over 7 bases. CDR3 length: 12 residues. V lost 6 bases, J lost 7 bases, and 5 bases stayed unmatched. Germline CDR1 is SEHNR and CDR2 is FQNEAQ (reference sequence). CDR3: CASRTDRFEAFF. In DNA, the CDR3 is TGTGCCAGCAGGACGGACAGGTTTGAAGCTTTCTTT.

The CDR3 DNA is TGTGCCAGCATCGCGGGGTGGGACAGGGATACGCAGTATTTT. Translating gives CASIAGWDRDTQYF. This chain links TRBV2 with TRBJ2-3, with 8 bases lining up with TRBD1. In germline, CDR1 is SNHLY, CDR2 FYNNEI. Losses at the gene ends were 7 bases for V and 6 bases for J; bases not matched to a gene: 9. The length of the CDR3 is 14 residues.

This chain links TRBV5-5 with TRBJ2-3; 14 bases are shared with TRBD2. CDR1 and CDR2 (germline): SGHKS, YYEKEE (reference sequence). This CDR3 contains 18 residues. Trimming took 3 bases from V and 0 from J; bases not matched to a gene: 6. CDR3 amino acids: CASSSIGTSGGSTDTQYF. The DNA for the CDR3 is TGTGCCAGCAGCTCAATAGGGACTAGCGGGGGCAGCACAGATACGCAGTATTTT.

This chain connects TRBV6-5 to TRBJ2-2, with D hard to call. V was shortened by 6 bases and J by 7 bases, with 18 bases between the two germline ends. The CDR3 loop spans 15 amino acids. Germline V gives CDR1 MNHEY, CDR2 SVGAGI. The CDR3 DNA reads as TGTGCCAGCAGCGACGGGTCAACCCGAGACGGGGAGCTGTTTTTT. Its translation is CASSDGSTRDGELFF.

This clone has more than one count but fewer than ten. This chain connects TRBV2 to TRBJ1-1; the D is unclear. Germline-derived CDR1 and CDR2 are SNHLY and FYNNEI. The CDR3 contains 11 residues. V lost 8 bases to trimming and J lost 1 base, with 5 bases between them. The CDR3: CASRQNTEAFF. As DNA, the CDR3 is TGTGCCAGCCGACAGAACACTGAAGCTTTCTTT.

The sample holds a few counts of this clone. The chain recombines TRBV28 with TRBJ1-1; a possible D gene is TRBD1 (5 bases). Germline assignment: CDR1 MDHEN and CDR2 SYDVKM. Between the trimmed V and J ends, which lost 6 bases and 4 bases, there was a span of 24 bases. The CDR3 has 17 residues. Here the CDR3 reads CASRPRPGVLRGTEAFF. The DNA for the CDR3 is TGTGCCAGCAGACCTAGGCCGGGGGTGCTGCGGGGCACTGAAGCTTTCTTT.